The T cell receptor (beta chain) under discussion was sequenced for a study of blood T cell repertoires in COVID-19. Libraries were prepared by immunoSEQ multiplex PCR; TCRdb keeps only in-frame clonotypes and omits some of them. The sample has around 160,000 clones, about 80% seen once. V gave up 4 bases and J gave up 11 bases, with 14 bases separating them. Germline V gene lookup returns CDR1 LGHNA and CDR2 YNFKEQ. CDR3 length: 13 residues. Recovered participants had two consecutive negative NP/OP PCR tests, healthcare professional clearance, or symptom resolution. The chain links TRBV4-2 to TRBJ1-4, with D maybe TRBD1 (5 bases). The source is a man between 50 and 59 years old who had recovered from COVID-19. Sequences were obtained from PBMCs or T cells enriched from blood (not recorded which). This chain's CDR3 is CASSLEDREKLFF. CDR3 sequence (DNA): TGTGCCAGCAGCCTAGAAGACAGAGAGAAACTGTTTTTT.